A single sample is the source of the 14 T cell receptor beta chains below, sequenced in a study of shared clonotypes between healthy human individuals. Assay: immunoSEQ multiplex PCR; the TCRdb copy retains only in-frame clones and omits some. Of about 2,500,000 clones listed, about 92% are singletons. Sequencing used naive CD4+ T cells sorted from blood. Stated subset: CD45RA+ positively selected. These receptors were taken from a man between 18 and 29 years old in good health.

The chain carries TRBV19 and TRBJ2-7, with TRBD2 matching over 7 bases. The CDR3 covers 15 residues. V lost 5 bases and J lost 7; bases outside the gene matches: 14. Germline values: CDR1 LNHDA, CDR2 SQIVND (reference sequence). In nucleotides, the CDR3 is TGTGCCAGTAGTCAAGGCGCTAGCGGCAGCTCGGAGCAGTACTTC. This encodes CASSQGASGSSEQYF.

Comment on this clone: Other nucleotide sequences from this sample produce the same CDR3. The V call is TRBV5-4, the J call TRBJ2-7; D is perhaps TRBD2 (6 bases). V lost 3 bases and J lost 4, with 8 bases in between. CDR1 and CDR2 from the germline V gene are SGHNT and YYREEE (reference sequence). The CDR3 consists of 12 residues. The CDR3 region has the DNA TGTGCCAGCAGCTCCGGGGGATACGAGCAGTACTTC. Amino acids: CASSSGGYEQYF.

This clone appeared once. The chain combines TRBV4-3 with TRBJ1-3; possible D gene TRBD1, 6 bases. The V and J ends lost 3 bases and 3 bases respectively, with 9 bases between them. In germline, CDR1 is LGHNA, CDR2 YSLEER. The CDR3 extends over 14 amino acids. The CDR3: CASSQPGVGNTIYF. The CDR3 region has the DNA TGCGCCAGCAGCCAGCCAGGGGTTGGAAACACCATATATTTT.

This clone was observed a handful of times. Other DNA sequences of this sample code for an identical CDR3. V is TRBV29-1 and J is TRBJ1-1; possibly TRBD1 for D (5 bases). V lost 3 bases, J lost 2 bases, and 10 bases lay in between. This CDR3 contains 13 residues. In germline, CDR1 is SQVTM, CDR2 ANQGSEA. CDR3 nucleotides: TGCAGCGTTGAGGGCAGGGCTAACACTGAAGCTTTCTTT. Translation: CSVEGRANTEAFF.

The CDR3 is CASSLTRGHTDTQYF. DNA for the CDR3: TGTGCCAGCAGTCTGACGCGGGGCCACACAGATACGCAGTATTTT. The rearrangement links TRBV11-1 to TRBJ2-3, with D possibly matching TRBD2 (6 bases). This CDR3 is built from 15 residues. Looked up from germline, CDR1 is SGHAT and CDR2 is FQDESV (reference sequence). Trimming removed 6 bases at V and 2 bases at J, with 15 bases between. The variable domain in full, with the rest retrieved from reference TRBV11-1 and TRBJ2-3, is EAEVAQSPRYKITEKSQAVAFWCDPISGHATLYWYRQILGQGPELLVQFQDESVVDDSQLPKDRFSAERLKGVDSTLKIQPAELGDSAMYLCASSLTRGHTDTQYFGPGTRLTVL.

The rearrangement uses TRBV30 and TRBJ2-3; unclear D gene. The V gene lost 1 base and the J gene lost 4 bases, with 3 bases spanning the gap. Germline V lookup: CDR1 GTSNPN, CDR2 SVGIG (reference sequence). This CDR3 is 11 amino acids long. The CDR3 sequence is CAWSDPDTQYF. The CDR3 DNA reads as TGTGCCTGGAGTGACCCAGATACGCAGTATTTT.

V gene TRBV19 combines with J gene TRBJ2-5; tentative D call: TRBD2 (6 bases). Germline V gene sequence: CDR1 LNHDA, CDR2 SQIVND (reference sequence). CDR3 size: 15 residues. Trimming left V 5 bases short and J 5 bases short, with 18 bases between. The CDR3 region is CASSPWGDHGETQYF. DNA of the CDR3: TGTGCCAGTAGTCCTTGGGGGGACCATGGCGAGACCCAGTACTTC.

This chain links TRBV6-4 with TRBJ2-2, with no clear D. V was pared by 4 bases and J by 6 bases, with 9 bases between. CDR1 is MRHNA and CDR2 is SNTAGT in the germline V gene. The CDR3 totals 13 residues. CDR3 in DNA: TGTGCCAGCAGTGCAGTTTCTCCCGGGGAGCTGTTTTTT. Translation gives CASSAVSPGELFF.

This chain connects TRBV7-2 to TRBJ2-1; TRBD1 agrees at 7 bases. The CDR3 totals 15 residues. The junction had 10 bases not matched to a gene; V was cut back by 5 bases and J by 6 bases. Germline V gives CDR1 SGHTA, CDR2 FQGNSA. CDR3 sequence: CASSTQGVASNEQFF. Written as DNA, the CDR3 is TGTGCCAGCAGCACCCAGGGGGTTGCTAGCAATGAGCAGTTCTTC.

This sequence joins TRBV10-2 and TRBJ1-4; D may be TRBD1 (5 bases). Germline V gives CDR1 WSHSY, CDR2 SAAADI. The germline V and J ends were trimmed by 9 bases and 0 bases, with 11 bases remaining between them. This CDR3 spans 14 amino acids. CDR3 sequence: CASRGGTTNEKLFF. CDR3 DNA sequence: TGCGCCAGTCGCGGGGGTACAACTAATGAAAAACTGTTTTTT.

The chain links TRBV18 to TRBJ2-1; tentative D call: TRBD2 (5 bases). In germline, CDR1 is KGHSH, CDR2 LQKENI. The CDR3 loop spans 14 amino acids. Deletions cut 0 bases from V and 6 bases from J, with 9 bases between. As DNA, the CDR3 is TGTGCCAGCTCACCACCCCCTAGCCCCAATGAGCAGTTCTTC. Residues: CASSPPPSPNEQFF.

V gene TRBV28 combines with J gene TRBJ1-3, with D tentatively TRBD1 (5 bases). V lost 5 bases, J lost 4 bases, and 18 bases lay in between. The CDR3 runs to 16 residues. Germline lookup yields CDR1 MDHEN and CDR2 SYDVKM. CDR3 amino acids: CASSEDSNLEGNTIYF. CDR3 bases: TGTGCCAGCAGTGAAGACAGCAATCTCGAGGGAAACACCATATATTTT.

Remarks on this clone: The same CDR3 is also encoded by other DNA sequences in this sample. The J gene is TRBJ1-5, the V gene TRBV5-1; D perhaps matches TRBD1 (5 bases). CDR3 length: 14 amino acids. Germline loops: CDR1 SGHRS, CDR2 YFSETQ. V was clipped by 5 bases and J by 3 bases, with 12 bases between them. CDR3: CASSQGGPNQPQHF. CDR3 DNA: TGCGCCAGCAGTCAGGGTGGTCCCAATCAGCCCCAGCATTTT. The variable domain in full, with the rest retrieved from reference TRBV5-1 and TRBJ1-5, is KAGVTQTPRYLIKTRGQQVTLSCSPISGHRSVSWYQQTPGQGLQFLFEYFSETQRNKGNFPGRFSGRQFSNSRSEMNVSTLELGDSALYLCASSQGGPNQPQHFGDGTRLSIL.

V gene TRBV11-2 combines with J gene TRBJ1-2; D uncertain. V lost 1 base, J lost 5 bases, and 5 bases lay in between. Germline V gene sequence: CDR1 SGHAT, CDR2 FQNNGV. There are 12 residues in the CDR3. This CDR3 is CASSLGIYGYTF. The CDR3 DNA is TGTGCCAGCAGCTTAGGAATATATGGCTACACCTTC.